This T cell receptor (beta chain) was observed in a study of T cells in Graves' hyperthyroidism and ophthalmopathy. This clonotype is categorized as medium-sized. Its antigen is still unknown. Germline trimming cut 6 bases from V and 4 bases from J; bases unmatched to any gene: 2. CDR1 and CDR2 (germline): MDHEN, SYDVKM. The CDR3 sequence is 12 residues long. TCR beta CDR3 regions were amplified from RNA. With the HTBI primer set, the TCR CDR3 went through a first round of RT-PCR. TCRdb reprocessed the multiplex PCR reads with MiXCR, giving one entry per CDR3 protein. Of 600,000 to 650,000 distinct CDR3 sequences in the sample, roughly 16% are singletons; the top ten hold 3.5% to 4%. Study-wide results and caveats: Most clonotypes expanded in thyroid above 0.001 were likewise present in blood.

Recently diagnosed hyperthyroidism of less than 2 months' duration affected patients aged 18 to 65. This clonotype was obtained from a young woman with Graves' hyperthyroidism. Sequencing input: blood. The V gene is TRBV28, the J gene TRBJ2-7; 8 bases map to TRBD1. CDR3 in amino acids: CASRTGEYEQYF. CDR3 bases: TGTGCCAGCAGGACAGGGGAGTACGAGCAGTACTTC.